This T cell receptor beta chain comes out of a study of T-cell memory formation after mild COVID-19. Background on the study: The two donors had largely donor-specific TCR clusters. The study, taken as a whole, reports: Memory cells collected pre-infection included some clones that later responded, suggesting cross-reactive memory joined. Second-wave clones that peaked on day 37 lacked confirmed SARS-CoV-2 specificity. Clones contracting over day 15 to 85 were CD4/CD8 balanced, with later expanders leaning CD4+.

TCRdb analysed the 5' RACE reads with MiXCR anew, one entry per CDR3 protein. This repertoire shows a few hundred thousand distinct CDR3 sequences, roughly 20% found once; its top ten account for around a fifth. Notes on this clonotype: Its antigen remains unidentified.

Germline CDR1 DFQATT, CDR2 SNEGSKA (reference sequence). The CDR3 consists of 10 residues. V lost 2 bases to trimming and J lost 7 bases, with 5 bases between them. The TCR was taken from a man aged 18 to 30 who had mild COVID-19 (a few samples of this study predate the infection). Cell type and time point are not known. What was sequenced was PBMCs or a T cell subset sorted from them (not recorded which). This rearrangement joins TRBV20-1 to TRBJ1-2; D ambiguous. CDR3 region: CSARNVGYTF. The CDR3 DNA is TGCAGTGCTAGAAATGTTGGCTACACCTTC.